A single sample gave rise to the 22 T cell receptor beta chains below, sequenced in a study of shared clonotypes between healthy human individuals. TCRdb's table, derived via immunoSEQ multiplex PCR, lists solely in-frame clones and lacks some. The data show 1.5 million to 2.5 million clones, approximately 94% seen once. CD45RO-negative CD8 cells positively selected for CCR7 made up the naive population, which excluded terminally differentiated effector memory CD45RA+ cells. Sequences were obtained from naive CD8+ T cells sorted from blood. These receptors were obtained from a young man in good health.

The chain carries TRBV4-1 and TRBJ2-1, with 9 positions matching TRBD1. Germline V lookup: CDR1 MGHRA, CDR2 YSYEKL. The trim removed 4 bases at V and 2 bases at J, leaving 3 bases unmatched. CDR3 length: 15 residues. The CDR3 bases are TGCGCCAGCAGCCCGGGGACAGGGACCTACAATGAGCAGTTCTTC. Its translation is CASSPGTGTYNEQFF.

V and J are TRBV9 and TRBJ2-2; 10 bases fit TRBD2. This CDR3 spans 17 amino acids. Germline-derived CDR1 and CDR2 are SGDLS and YYNGEE. Germline trimming cut 4 bases from V and 2 bases from J; bases unmatched to any gene: 8. CDR3 sequence (DNA): TGTGCCAGCAGCCACCCACGGACTAGCGGTAACACCGGGGAGCTGTTTTTT. Its protein product is CASSHPRTSGNTGELFF.

The genes are TRBV6-6 and TRBJ2-7, with 7 bases identical to TRBD1. CDR3 size: 14 residues. Germline trimming cut 0 bases from V and 3 bases from J; bases unmatched to any gene: 2. Germline V gene data show CDR1 as MNHNY and CDR2 as SVGAGI (reference sequence). DNA of the CDR3: TGTGCCAGCAGTTACTCGAGGGACAGCTACGAGCAGTACTTC. Its protein product is CASSYSRDSYEQYF.

The chain joins TRBV9 to TRBJ2-1; 9 bases fit TRBD2. Trimming removed 0 bases from V and 7 bases from J; junction bases left unmatched: 5. Germline V gene sequence: CDR1 SGDLS, CDR2 YYNGEE. The CDR3 runs to 15 residues. In nucleotides, the CDR3 is TGTGCCAGCAGCGTAGGAGCGGGGGGAGTAAATGAGCAGTTCTTC. Translated: CASSVGAGGVNEQFF. Using reference TRBV9 and TRBJ2-1 for the parts outside the CDR3, the full variable domain is DSGVTQTPKHLITATGQRVTLRCSPRSGDLSVYWYQQSLDQGLQFLIQYYNGEERAKGNILERFSAQQFPDLHSELNLSSLELGDSALYFCASSVGAGGVNEQFFGPGTRLTVL.

This chain uses TRBV27 with TRBJ2-2; the D is unclear. The germline V and J ends were trimmed by 6 bases and 5 bases, with 7 bases remaining between them. This CDR3 is 12 amino acids long. The germline V gene has CDR1 MNHEY and CDR2 SMNVEV (reference sequence). In DNA form, the CDR3 reads TGTGCCAGCAGGGGGTTTACCGGGGAGCTGTTTTTT. Its protein is CASRGFTGELFF.

V and J are TRBV13 and TRBJ2-7, with a possible D match to TRBD2 (5 bases). The length of the CDR3 is 14 residues. The germline gives CDR1 PRHDT, CDR2 FYEKMQ (reference sequence). Trimming took off 1 base at V and 2 bases at J, with 9 bases between the two ends. The CDR3 nucleotides are TGTGCCAGCAGCTTAGTGGGAGTTCCCTACGAGCAGTACTTC. As protein: CASSLVGVPYEQYF.

The chain employs TRBV5-6 and TRBJ2-7; D is uncertain. V was cut by 0 bases and J by 8 bases, with 9 bases left in between. CDR3 size: 12 residues. CDR1 SGHDT and CDR2 YYEEEE come from the germline V gene. CDR3 region: CASSLDSSQQYF. CDR3 DNA: TGTGCCAGCAGCTTGGATAGCAGCCAGCAGTACTTC.

The chain is built from TRBV6-6 and TRBJ2-1; 7 bases agree with TRBD2. V gave up 0 bases and J gave up 5 bases; unmatched junction bases: 7. The CDR3 is 16 residues long. Germline-derived CDR1 and CDR2 are MNHNY and SVGAGI (reference sequence). The chain's CDR3 is CASSYSIAGEHNEQFF. In nucleotides, the CDR3 is TGTGCCAGCAGTTACTCCATAGCGGGTGAACACAATGAGCAGTTCTTC.

The chain recombines TRBV4-1 with TRBJ1-1, with D possibly matching TRBD1 (5 bases). With 9 bases removed from V and 2 bases from J, the gap between germline ends came to 16 bases. CDR3 size: 14 residues. CDR1 and CDR2 (germline): MGHRA, YSYEKL. The CDR3 DNA is TGCGCCAGTCGCGAGGTGGGGCGAAACACTGAAGCTTTCTTT. Amino acids: CASREVGRNTEAFF.

As for this clone: In the same sample, other DNA sequences code for this CDR3. The rearrangement links TRBV5-1 to TRBJ2-7; 11 nucleotides align to TRBD2. The CDR3 is 14 residues long. Per the germline V gene, CDR1 is SGHRS and CDR2 is YFSETQ. Trimming took 2 bases from V and 3 from J; bases not matched to a gene: 1. The CDR3 is CASSFGTSGYEQYF. The CDR3 DNA sequence: TGCGCCAGCAGCTTCGGGACTAGCGGCTACGAGCAGTACTTC.

The chain uses TRBV7-8 and TRBJ1-1; D unresolved. The CDR3 has 16 amino acids. V lost 4 bases to trimming and J lost 0 bases, with 15 bases between them. Germline CDR1 reads SGHVS; CDR2 reads FQNEAQ. The CDR3 loop reads CASSSPGPGLNTEAFF. CDR3 bases: TGTGCCAGCAGCTCCCCGGGCCCAGGTCTGAACACTGAAGCTTTCTTT.

The V call is TRBV29-1, the J call TRBJ2-3; 14 nucleotides line up with TRBD2. CDR1 is SQVTM and CDR2 is ANQGSEA in the germline V gene. CDR3 size: 16 residues. Trimming took 3 bases from V and 2 from J; bases not matched to a gene: 4. The CDR3 here is CSVDGLAGGLTDTQYF. The CDR3 coding sequence is TGCAGCGTTGACGGACTAGCGGGGGGACTCACAGATACGCAGTATTTT.

The chain employs TRBV7-9 and TRBJ1-1; weak D call: TRBD1 (6 bases). This CDR3 region has 15 residues. With 1 base removed from V and 2 bases from J, the gap between germline ends came to 11 bases. Germline V gene data show CDR1 as SEHNR and CDR2 as FQNEAQ (reference sequence). CDR3 DNA: TGTGCCAGCAGCTTAGGGGGGGCTCGCAACACTGAAGCTTTCTTT. Protein sequence: CASSLGGARNTEAFF.

The chain couples TRBV4-1 to TRBJ2-7; D not resolved. Trimming stripped 0 bases from V and 1 base from J, with 13 bases between. The germline V gene has CDR1 MGHRA and CDR2 YSYEKL. CDR3 length equals 16 residues. The CDR3 DNA is TGCGCCAGCAGCCAAGATAGGCGGCACGAATCCTACGAGCAGTACTTC. Protein product: CASSQDRRHESYEQYF.

V usage is TRBV11-2 and J usage is TRBJ2-5; D may be TRBD2 (5 bases). The CDR3 extends over 14 amino acids. In germline, CDR1 is SGHAT, CDR2 FQNNGV. Trimming shortened V by 1 base and J by 4 bases, and 10 bases separated the two germline ends. The CDR3 DNA is TGTGCCAGCAGCTTAGTCGGCAGCGGAGAGACCCAGTACTTC. This codes for CASSLVGSGETQYF. Filled out from reference TRBV11-2 and TRBJ2-5, the complete variable domain reads EAGVAQSPRYKIIEKRQSVAFWCNPISGHATLYWYQQILGQGPKLLIQFQNNGVVDDSQLPKDRFSAERLKGVDSTLKIQPAKLEDSAVYLCASSLVGSGETQYFGPGTRLLVL.

J is TRBJ2-5 and V is TRBV7-9; 7 nucleotides agree with TRBD1. Germline V gene data show CDR1 as SEHNR and CDR2 as FQNEAQ (reference sequence). The CDR3 sequence is 15 residues long. The V and J ends lost 6 bases and 1 base, in that order; junction bases with no gene match: 8. CDR3 residues: CASSPTGSGQETQYF. The CDR3 coding sequence is TGTGCCAGCAGTCCGACAGGGTCGGGCCAAGAGACCCAGTACTTC.

The CDR3 here is CASSIGGDLYEQYF. DNA of the CDR3: TGTGCCAGCAGCATTGGGGGGGACCTCTACGAGCAGTACTTC. The rearrangement links TRBV9 to TRBJ2-7; 7 nucleotides align to TRBD2. The CDR3 covers 14 residues. The ends lost 4 bases at V and 3 bases at J; junction bases unmatched: 7. Germline-derived CDR1 and CDR2 are SGDLS and YYNGEE.

V and J are TRBV4-1 and TRBJ2-7; 11 bases are a match to TRBD2. The CDR3 has 15 amino acids. V dropped 3 bases and J dropped 3; count of bases not matched to a gene: 4. Germline V lookup: CDR1 MGHRA, CDR2 YSYEKL. The CDR3 DNA reads as TGCGCCAGCAGCCATCCGGGACTAGCGGTCTACGAGCAGTACTTC. Translated, it gives CASSHPGLAVYEQYF.

The rearrangement uses TRBV30 and TRBJ2-5; D unresolved. The ends were cut back, 0 bases at V and 11 bases at J, with 13 bases in the middle. Germline CDR1 and CDR2: GTSNPN and SVGIG (reference sequence). The CDR3 loop spans 12 amino acids. This CDR3 is CAWSVAGTTQYF. CDR3 bases: TGTGCCTGGAGTGTAGCCGGAACGACGCAGTACTTC.

The chain joins TRBV19 to TRBJ2-7; D gene unclear. V shed 3 bases and J shed 4 bases, with 10 bases lying between them. The CDR3 runs to 13 residues. Per the germline V gene, CDR1 is LNHDA and CDR2 is SQIVND (reference sequence). CDR3 bases: TGTGCCAGTAGTATGAACAACTTTTACGAGCAGTACTTC. It translates to CASSMNNFYEQYF.

The chain carries TRBV19 and TRBJ1-1, with TRBD1 matching over 7 bases. Trimming at V came to 2 bases and at J to 0 bases, leaving 6 bases not matched to a gene. The CDR3 totals 16 residues. Germline V gives CDR1 LNHDA, CDR2 SQIVND (reference sequence). CDR3 bases: TGTGCCAGTAGTATAACCCCAGGGGGTATGAACACTGAAGCTTTCTTT. It encodes CASSITPGGMNTEAFF.

The chain links TRBV2 to TRBJ2-5, with a tentative D call TRBD2 (5 bases). The V and J ends lost 2 bases and 4 bases respectively, with 14 bases between them. Germline CDR1 and CDR2: SNHLY and FYNNEI. The CDR3 totals 15 residues. This CDR3 is CASSEWKAEGETQYF. DNA for the CDR3: TGTGCCAGCAGTGAATGGAAGGCCGAGGGAGAGACCCAGTACTTC.